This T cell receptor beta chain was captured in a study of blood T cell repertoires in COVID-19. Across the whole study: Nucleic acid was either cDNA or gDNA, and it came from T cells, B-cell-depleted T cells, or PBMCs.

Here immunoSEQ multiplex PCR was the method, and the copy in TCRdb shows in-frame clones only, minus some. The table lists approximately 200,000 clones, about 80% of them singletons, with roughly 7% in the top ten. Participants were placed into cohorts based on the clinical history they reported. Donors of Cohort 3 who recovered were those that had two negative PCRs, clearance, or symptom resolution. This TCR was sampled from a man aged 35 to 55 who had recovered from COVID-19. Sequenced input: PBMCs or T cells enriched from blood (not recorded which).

The chain's CDR3 is CASSPYQENVGQSLHF. In DNA, the CDR3 is TGTGCCAGCTCACCGTATCAGGAAAACGTGGGGCAATCCCTCCACTTT. The chain joins TRBV18 to TRBJ1-6, with a possible D match to TRBD1 (5 bases). Trimming took off 3 bases at V and 14 bases at J, with 23 bases between the two ends. CDR3 size: 16 residues. The germline V gene has CDR1 KGHSH and CDR2 LQKENI.